Here is one T cell receptor (beta chain) with its context. The data belong to a study of T cell changes during pregnancy in multiple sclerosis. J was trimmed by 12 bases and V by 1 base; bases with no gene match: 11. The CDR3 totals 14 residues. The germline CDR1 and CDR2 sequences are SEHNR and FQNEAQ (reference sequence). Sequencing was performed with immunoSEQ multiplex PCR; in TCRdb, only in-frame clones are kept and a portion is missing. This sample yields around 50,000 clones, of which 92% are seen a single time; about 0.64% belongs to the top ten. The receptor was derived from a female donor with multiple sclerosis, enrolled in a pregnancy study. This chain links TRBV7-9 with TRBJ2-7; TRBD2 matches 8 bases. The sample in question was CD4+ T cells from peripheral blood mononuclear cells, obtained after pregnancy. The CDR3 region is CASSLVSLAVPLYF. The CDR3 nucleotides are TGTGCCAGCAGCTTAGTCTCACTAGCGGTTCCCCTGTACTTC.